This T cell receptor (beta chain) was identified in a study of T-cell memory formation after mild COVID-19. For the study at large: TCR clusters mostly belonged to single donors. Study outcomes and limitations: Clones that got smaller from day 15 to 85 had even CD4/CD8, while clones growing later tipped toward CD4+. The study found contracting CD4+ clones mainly in CM and EM and contracting CD8+ clones in EMRA.

After 5'RACE with constant-segment primers, TCR alpha and TCR beta cDNA libraries carrying sample barcodes and UMIs were obtained. MiXCR, run by TCRdb on the 5' RACE reads, gives a single entry per CDR3 protein. The sample has 300,000 to 350,000 distinct CDR3 sequences, just under 20% seen once. This CDR3 contains 15 residues. Per germline, CDR1 KGHSH and CDR2 LQKENI. Trimming cost V 0 bases and J 2 bases, with 9 bases left between them. As for this clonotype: What it binds is not known.

Sequencing was done on a sample of PBMCs or a T cell subset sorted from them (not recorded which). The TCR comes from a man younger than 35 who had mild COVID-19 (a few samples of this study predate the infection). Cell type and time point are not known. This chain links TRBV18 with TRBJ2-3; no clear D. This chain's CDR3 is CASSPPTRATDTQYF. In nucleotides, the CDR3 is TGTGCCAGCTCACCACCAACCCGGGCCACAGATACGCAGTATTTT.